These T cell receptor beta chains were read from a single sample in a study of graft-versus-host responses after intestinal transplantation. Antigen specificity for these receptors is unknown. Sequenced by immunoSEQ multiplex PCR; TCRdb stores in-frame clones only, minus some. The sample lists over 70,000 clones, 75% to 90% occurring once. Sample: unstimulated CD8+ T cells sorted from spleen or lymph node cells, taken before intestinal transplant. These receptors were obtained from a human donor who received an intestinal transplant. Each CDR3 is given with its conserved first and last residue. The order of the fields is clone size, D gene, V gene, J gene, CDR3 DNA, CDR3 protein. A D gene is named only where the DNA matches it firmly. Where a row states a size, it is once, few, many or the class of an expanded clone; other rows omit it.

size: -; D: TRBD1; V: TRBV4-1; J: TRBJ1-1; DNA: TGCGCCAGCAGAATACAGGGGGCGAACACTGAAGCTTTCTTT; CDR3: CASRIQGANTEAFF
size: -; D: TRBD1; V: TRBV9; J: TRBJ2-7; DNA: TGTGCCAGCAGCGTATCCGGGACAGGGGGCAACGAGCAGTACTTC; CDR3: CASSVSGTGGNEQYF
size: -; D: TRBD2; V: TRBV19; J: TRBJ2-3; DNA: TGTGCCAGTAGTACCCTCGGGCTAGCGGCCAACACAGATACGCAGTATTTT; CDR3: CASSTLGLAANTDTQYF
size: -; D: TRBD1; V: TRBV2; J: TRBJ1-1; DNA: TGTGCCAGCAGTGATTTGAGGAGCGGGACAGCGAACACTGAAGCTTTCTTT; CDR3: CASSDLRSGTANTEAFF
size: -; D: -; V: TRBV15; J: TRBJ1-1; DNA: TGTGCCACCAGATCGAGGCCTGCAGGGGCGGCTGAAGCTTTCTTT; CDR3: CATRSRPAGAAEAFF
size: -; D: TRBD1; V: TRBV6-5; J: TRBJ1-2; DNA: TGTGCCAGCAGTTACGCCAGGACAGGGTATGGCTACACCTTC; CDR3: CASSYARTGYGYTF
size: -; D: -; V: TRBV21-1; J: TRBJ1-5; DNA: TGTGCCAGCAGCAAAAGTTCTCGGGACAGTGGGAATCAGCCCCAGCATTTT; CDR3: CASSKSSRDSGNQPQHF
size: -; D: -; V: TRBV10-3; J: TRBJ2-7; DNA: TGTGCCATCAGGGATCGGGGCCGCCTTAGGGCCTACGAGCAGTACTTC; CDR3: CAIRDRGRLRAYEQYF
size: few; D: TRBD1; V: TRBV7-9; J: TRBJ1-2; DNA: TGTGCCAGCAGCTGGGGGACAGGGCTCACGGGTGGCTACACCTTC; CDR3: CASSWGTGLTGGYTF
size: -; D: TRBD1; V: TRBV18; J: TRBJ2-7; DNA: TGTGCCAGCTCACCGGATGGACAGGGGGCGCATCAATGCTCCTACGAGCAGTACTTC; CDR3: CASSPDGQGAHQCSYEQYF
size: -; D: TRBD2; V: TRBV11-2; J: TRBJ2-5; DNA: TGTGCCAGCAGCTTAGGGCAAAGGCGGGGGGGAGAGACCCAGTACTTC; CDR3: CASSLGQRRGGETQYF
size: few; D: TRBD1; V: TRBV6-5; J: TRBJ2-7; DNA: TGTGCCAGCACCTCCGGGACAGCTTTACTTTACGAGCAGTACTTC; CDR3: CASTSGTALLYEQYF
size: -; D: TRBD1; V: TRBV9; J: TRBJ1-2; DNA: TGTGCCAGCAGCGTAGAGGGGACAGACACTTATGGCTACACCTTC; CDR3: CASSVEGTDTYGYTF
size: -; D: -; V: TRBV2; J: TRBJ1-6; DNA: TGTGCCAGCGACGAGGGGGAAGTGGGACCCCTCCACTTT; CDR3: CASDEGEVGPLHF
size: -; D: TRBD2; V: TRBV5-5; J: TRBJ2-1; DNA: TGTGCCAGCAGCTTGACTAGCGGGGGGTATGAGCAGTTCTTC; CDR3: CASSLTSGGYEQFF
size: -; D: TRBD1; V: TRBV5-1; J: TRBJ1-5; DNA: TGCGCCCGCCACCCCAGGGGGCGGGGAGCCTGCAATCAGCCCCAGCATTTT; CDR3: CARHPRGRGACNQPQHF
size: once; D: TRBD1; V: TRBV7-6; J: TRBJ2-1; DNA: TGTGCCAGCAGCGAAGAGGACAGGGCTTTGTCGAATGAGCAGTTCTTC; CDR3: CASSEEDRALSNEQFF
size: -; D: TRBD1; V: TRBV2; J: TRBJ2-7; DNA: TGTGCCAGCGGCCAAAGGGACAGCAGAAGGAGCGAGCAGTACTTC; CDR3: CASGQRDSRRSEQYF
size: -; D: -; V: TRBV4-1; J: TRBJ2-7; DNA: TGCGCCAGCAGCCCCGGGGTCTCCTACGAGCAGTACTTC; CDR3: CASSPGVSYEQYF
size: -; D: TRBD2; V: TRBV9; J: TRBJ2-1; DNA: TGTGCCAGCAGCGGGGGCGGGGGGACCTACAATGAGCAGTTCTTC; CDR3: CASSGGGGTYNEQFF
size: -; D: -; V: TRBV28; J: TRBJ2-7; DNA: TGTGCCAGCAGTCGCCTGGGCAGGACCTACGAGCAGTACTTC; CDR3: CASSRLGRTYEQYF
size: once; D: -; V: TRBV27; J: TRBJ1-1; DNA: TGTGCCAGCACCGATAATTCCAGGTTGAACACTGAAGCTTTCTTT; CDR3: CASTDNSRLNTEAFF
size: -; D: -; V: TRBV10-3; J: TRBJ1-1; DNA: TGTGCCATCAGCCAGAGACGGGAGAACACTGAAGCTTTCTTT; CDR3: CAISQRRENTEAFF
size: once; D: -; V: TRBV7-9; J: TRBJ2-1; DNA: TGTGCCAGCAGCTTCTTCATGGGGGACAATGAGCAGTTCTTC; CDR3: CASSFFMGDNEQFF
size: few; D: -; V: TRBV19; J: TRBJ1-1; DNA: TGTGCCAGTAGTTACATGAACACTGAAGCTTTCTTT; CDR3: CASSYMNTEAFF
size: -; D: TRBD2; V: TRBV6-6; J: TRBJ2-7; DNA: TGTGCCAGCAGTTACTCGGGGGGGAACGAGCAGTACTTC; CDR3: CASSYSGGNEQYF
size: -; D: TRBD2; V: TRBV2; J: TRBJ2-7; DNA: TGTGCCAGCCAGGCCTCCGGGACTAGCGAATACGAGCAGTACTTC; CDR3: CASQASGTSEYEQYF
size: -; D: TRBD2; V: TRBV19; J: TRBJ2-1; DNA: TGTGCCAGTAGTATTCTAGCGGGGGGCACCTACAATGAGCAGTTCTTC; CDR3: CASSILAGGTYNEQFF